This T cell receptor beta chain was sequenced during a study of response to subunit inactivated influenza vaccine. Germline V gives CDR1 SGDLS, CDR2 YYNGEE. The CDR3 contains 14 residues. V was pared by 4 bases and J by 1 base, with 11 bases between. From the RT-PCR reads, TCRdb called clonotypes with MiXCR, one entry per CDR3 protein. The table has 180,000 or so distinct CDR3 sequences, about an eighth seen once. The sample was also linked to a second study, of T cells expressing NK-cell markers. That report notes: Template switching by 5'RACE with UMIs generated the TCR beta cDNA. Sequencing of TCR beta repertoires drew on sorted CD3+CD56+NKG2C+, CD3+CD56+NKG2C- and CD3+CD56-NKG2C+ T cells. The sequencing cohort of eight donors included seven HCMV-seropositive individuals and one seronegative individual. Restricting sorting to alpha-beta TCR T cells was achieved in several experiments by an anti-gamma-delta TCR antibody.

The sequence was collected from a man between 50 and 59 years old who received an inactivated influenza vaccine. The V and J genes are TRBV9 and TRBJ1-1; the D is unclear. The input for sequencing was CD8+ T cells sorted from PBMCs, taken 11 to 12 days after vaccination. The DNA for the CDR3 is TGTGCCAGCAGCCCAAGTGTAGGGAACACTGAAGCTTTCTTT. Its translation is CASSPSVGNTEAFF.